A single sample is the source of the 6 T cell receptor beta chains below, sequenced in a study of OX40 agonist ivuxolimab in advanced cancers. The protocol was immunoSEQ multiplex PCR, while the TCRdb copy is restricted to in-frame clones and leaves out a portion. Found here are roughly 60,000 clones, under 95% of them singletons; the top ten hold roughly 0.45%. The material sequenced was CD4+ or CD8+ T cells sorted from blood, taken in a trial of the OX40 agonist ivuxolimab. Source of these receptors: an adult with an advanced solid tumor such as melanoma, head and neck, liver or kidney cancer.

The chain links TRBV7-2 to TRBJ2-7; D perhaps matches TRBD2 (6 bases). The CDR3 totals 15 residues. V lost 2 bases and J lost 0, with 11 bases in between. From germline, CDR1 is SGHTA and CDR2 FQGNSA. In nucleotides, the CDR3 is TGTGCCAGCAGCTTATCGGGAGCCACCTCCTACGAGCAGTACTTC. Its protein product is CASSLSGATSYEQYF.

The V gene is TRBV4-2, the J gene TRBJ1-4; TRBD1 agrees at 11 bases. After removal of 4 bases from V and 8 bases from J, the junction contained 9 bases not matched to a gene. This CDR3 is built from 16 residues. Germline V gene data show CDR1 as LGHNA and CDR2 as YNFKEQ. The CDR3 DNA reads as TGTGCCAGCAGCCGGACCGGACAGGGGGCCGTAGAAAAACTGTTTTTT. This codes for CASSRTGQGAVEKLFF.

The CDR3 DNA is TGTGCCAGCAGCCCACGACAGGGGCAGACCTACGAGCAGTACTTC. Its protein product is CASSPRQGQTYEQYF. The chain joins TRBV6-5 to TRBJ2-7; 8 positions match TRBD1. This CDR3 comprises 15 residues. Germline CDR1 reads MNHEY; CDR2 reads SVGAGI. The V and J ends lost 6 bases and 2 bases, in that order; junction bases with no gene match: 9.

The chain links TRBV29-1 to TRBJ2-3; 7 nucleotides agree with TRBD1. V trimming: 0 bases; J trimming: 2 bases; junction bases outside the gene matches: 5. The CDR3 sequence is 15 residues long. Germline values: CDR1 SQVTM, CDR2 ANQGSEA. The CDR3: CSVEEEQGYTDTQYF. Here the CDR3 DNA reads TGCAGCGTTGAAGAGGAACAGGGGTACACAGATACGCAGTATTTT.

The sample holds one count of this clone. The chain combines TRBV10-2 with TRBJ2-1; 11 bases align to TRBD2. This CDR3 is built from 13 residues. Trimming removed 7 bases from V and 5 bases from J; junction bases left unmatched: 1. Germline V gene sequence: CDR1 WSHSY, CDR2 SAAADI. For the CDR3, the DNA is TGCGCCAGCACTAGCGGGAGGAACAATGAGCAGTTCTTC. As protein: CASTSGRNNEQFF.

The rearrangement joins TRBV10-1 to TRBJ1-1, with D unclear. The CDR3 consists of 15 residues. Germline CDR1 WNHNN, CDR2 SYGVQD (reference sequence). The V and J ends lost 3 bases and 1 base respectively, with 12 bases between them. The CDR3 DNA is TGCGCCAGCAGTGATCGGTATGAGGGGAACACTGAAGCTTTCTTT. This translates into CASSDRYEGNTEAFF.